These 26 T cell receptor beta chains were all obtained from the same sample, sequenced in a study of T cell clonality in common variable immunodeficiency. Sequencing was performed with immunoSEQ multiplex PCR; in TCRdb, only in-frame clones are kept and a portion is missing. This sample has about 45,000 clones, each found more than once. Sequences were obtained from peripheral blood mononuclear cells. The receptors were sampled from a person between 18 and 70 years old in good health.

This clone was observed many times. The CDR3 end falls 3 residues outside the read, so it is completed with the germline J gene. The V gene is TRBV11-2, the J gene TRBJ1-1; 7 bases match TRBD1. V was pared by 4 bases and J by 4 bases, with 6 bases of the junction left unmatched. The CDR3 is 14 amino acids. Germline assignment: CDR1 SGHAT and CDR2 FQNNGV. The CDR3 bases that were read are TGTGCCAGCAGCTGGGAGGGGGCAAGCACTGAA. Its translation: CASSWEGASTE. The full CDR3 protein is CASSWEGASTEAFF.

There are many counts of this clone. The sequenced CDR3 bases are TGTGCCAGTAGTACTGGGACAGGGCTAGCGGGCACAGATACG. Amino acid sequence: CASSTGTGLAGTDT. The full CDR3 reads CASSTGTGLAGTDTQYF. This chain connects TRBV19 to TRBJ2-3; 9 bases agree with TRBD1. Read sequence stops 3 residues before the CDR3 end, and the germline J gene provides the missing end. CDR3 length: 17 residues. Unmatched junction bases numbered 9, after V lost 4 bases and J lost 1 base. Germline V gene lookup returns CDR1 LNHDA and CDR2 SQIVND (reference sequence). Full variable domain (outside the CDR3, taken from reference TRBV19 and TRBJ2-3): DGGITQSPKYLFRKEGQNVTLSCEQNLNHDAMYWYRQDPGQGLRLIYYSQIVNDFQKGDIAEGYSVSREKKESFPLTVTSAQKNPTAFYLCASSTGTGLAGTDTQYFGPGTRLTVL.

The table lists this clone with many counts. The CDR3 extends 3 residues past the end of the read, so its final part is completed from the germline J gene. The genes are TRBV18 and TRBJ2-3; tentatively, D is TRBD2 (6 bases). This CDR3 has 17 amino acids. V lost 3 bases and J lost 2, with 18 bases in between. From germline, CDR1 is KGHSH and CDR2 LQKENI. The sequenced CDR3 bases are TGTGCCAGCTCACCCATTGTCCTTAGCGGCCCCACAGATACG. Amino acid sequence: CASSPIVLSGPTDT. The CDR3 as a whole reads CASSPIVLSGPTDTQYF. Full variable domain (outside the CDR3, taken from reference TRBV18 and TRBJ2-3): NAGVMQNPRHLVRRRGQEARLRCSPMKGHSHVYWYRQLPEEGLKFMVYLQKENIIDESGMPKERFSAEFPKEGPSILRIQQVVRGDSAAYFCASSPIVLSGPTDTQYFGPGTRLTVL.

This clone has at least ten counts. The sequenced fragment ends 3 residues before the CDR3 boundary, so the rest is inferred from the germline J gene. The J gene is TRBJ2-1, the V gene TRBV11-2, with 9 bases fitting TRBD2. The CDR3 contains 13 residues. The germline V gene encodes CDR1 SGHAT and CDR2 FQNNGV. V lost 6 bases, J lost 6 bases, and 3 bases stayed unmatched. CDR3 DNA, as far as it was read: TGTGCCAGCAGGGGGACTAGCCTCAATGAG. This gives the protein CASRGTSLNE. The whole CDR3 reads CASRGTSLNEQFF.

This clone was counted ten times or more. The read terminates 3 residues before the CDR3 end, so the remaining end is supplied by the germline J gene. The genes are TRBV19 and TRBJ1-1; a possible D gene is TRBD1 (5 bases). Trimming removed 7 bases from V and 4 bases from J, with 19 bases in between. The germline gives CDR1 LNHDA, CDR2 SQIVND (reference sequence). The CDR3 spans 15 residues. The covered CDR3 bases are TGTGCCAGTACCACCGGGACCCCCGGGGGCACTGAA. This encodes CASTTGTPGGTE. The entire CDR3 protein is CASTTGTPGGTEAFF.

This clone appeared many times. Read coverage stops 3 residues before the CDR3 terminus; the germline J gene supplies the remainder. V and J are TRBV6-2 or TRBV6-3 and TRBJ2-1; 7 nucleotides line up with TRBD2. The CDR3 sequence is 14 residues long. CDR1 and CDR2 from the germline V gene are MNHEY and SVGEGT. Losses at the gene ends were 4 bases for V and 6 bases for J; bases not matched to a gene: 6. CDR3 sequence: CASSSYGGSNEQFF. The sequenced part of the CDR3 DNA is TGTGCCAGCAGTTCATATGGCGGGAGCAATGAG.

This clone was counted at least ten times. The read falls 3 residues short of the CDR3 end, and the missing part is taken from the germline J gene. V gene TRBV19 combines with J gene TRBJ2-1, with D hard to call. CDR3 size: 13 residues. V dropped 5 bases and J dropped 2 bases, with 7 bases sitting between them. From germline, CDR1 is LNHDA and CDR2 SQIVND (reference sequence). The DNA read from the CDR3 is TGTGCCAGTAGTCGTCCCCCCTACAATGAG. As protein: CASSRPPYNE. The entire CDR3 reads CASSRPPYNEQFF.

This clone was seen ten or more times. The read halts 3 residues ahead of the CDR3 end, with the missing end drawn from the germline J gene. The chain has TRBV18 and TRBJ1-5; possibly TRBD1 for D (5 bases). Trimming cost V 5 bases and J 0 bases, with 8 bases left between them. In germline, CDR1 is KGHSH, CDR2 LQKENI. CDR3 length: 14 amino acids. The CDR3 protein is CASSKQDSNQPQHF. The sequenced part of the CDR3 DNA is TGTGCCAGCTCAAAACAGGATAGCAATCAGCCC.

This clone was seen at least ten times. The CDR3 goes on 3 residues after the read ends, and that part is filled in from the germline J gene. V and J are TRBV10-2 and TRBJ2-7; D call uncertain. Germline V gene sequence: CDR1 WSHSY, CDR2 SAAADI. This CDR3 comprises 15 residues. Trimming pared 3 bases from V and 2 bases from J, leaving 14 bases between. The CDR3 spells CASSDRDKPAYEQYF. The part of the CDR3 DNA that was read is TGCGCCAGCAGTGACCGCGACAAACCGGCCTACGAG.

A note on this clone: The CDR3 end lies 3 residues beyond the end of the read and is filled in from the germline J gene. The V and J genes are TRBV20-1 and TRBJ2-5, with 8 bases fitting TRBD1. The germline V gene has CDR1 DFQATT and CDR2 SNEGSKA (reference sequence). V gave up 0 bases and J gave up 1 base; unmatched junction bases: 7. The CDR3 spans 16 residues. The chain's CDR3 is CSARELTGVVQETQYF. CDR3 bases read: TGCAGTGCTAGAGAATTGACAGGGGTTGTCCAAGAGACC.

This clone was picked up many times. Coverage ceases 3 residues before the CDR3 finishes, and the germline J gene fills in the end. The J gene is TRBJ2-7, the V gene TRBV20-1, with D perhaps TRBD2 (6 bases). The CDR3 spans 15 residues. Germline V gives CDR1 DFQATT, CDR2 SNEGSKA (reference sequence). Deletions cut 3 bases from V and 2 bases from J, with 17 bases between. The sequenced CDR3 bases are TGCAGTGCTAGTCCCAGGGAGGAGGGGACCTACGAG. Protein sequence: CSASPREEGTYE. The entire CDR3 reads CSASPREEGTYEQYF.

Many counts were recorded for this clone. The CDR3 end lies 3 residues beyond the end of the read and is filled in from the germline J gene. This chain joins TRBV7-8 and TRBJ2-3, with 7 bases that match TRBD1. The germline CDR1 and CDR2 sequences are SGHVS and FQNEAQ. The CDR3 totals 16 residues. Trimming at V came to 2 bases and at J to 8 bases, leaving 13 bases not matched to a gene. The CDR3 loop is CASSLFAGQEISTQYF. The CDR3 DNA, read in part, is TGTGCCAGCAGCTTATTCGCTGGACAGGAGATCAGTACG.

This clone occurred a few times. This likely stems from a read error, as it lies one base from a far larger clone. The read ends 3 residues shy of where the CDR3 ends; the end is completed using the germline J gene. This sequence joins TRBV30 and TRBJ2-5; D assignment may be TRBD1 or TRBD2 (6 bases each). This CDR3 has 14 residues. Germline V CDR1 and CDR2: GTSNPN, SVGIG (reference sequence). V was shortened by 8 bases and J by 6 bases, with 22 bases between the two germline ends. CDR3 DNA (partial): TGTGCCGGGGGCGGGACACTTAAGGCTAAGACC. Amino acids: CAGGGTLKAKT. The whole CDR3 sequence reads CAGGGTLKAKTQYF.

This clone was observed many times. The read is 3 residues too short to cover the CDR3 end, so that end is filled in from the germline J gene. The V and J genes are TRBV5-1 and TRBJ1-6; 8 nucleotides agree with TRBD1. Trimming took 4 bases from V and 1 from J; bases not matched to a gene: 7. Germline-derived CDR1 and CDR2 are SGHRS and YFSETQ. The CDR3 runs to 17 residues. The CDR3 bases that were read are TGCGCCAGCAGCCTAGGACAGGGAATATCCTATAATTCACCC. It encodes CASSLGQGISYNSP. The entire CDR3 protein is CASSLGQGISYNSPLHF.

Turning to this clone: The DNA ends 3 residues before the CDR3 does, and the rest of the CDR3 is filled in from the germline J gene. The rearrangement uses TRBV6-2 or TRBV6-3 and TRBJ1-2; TRBD1 might be the D (5 bases). Germline V gene data show CDR1 as MNHEY and CDR2 as SVGEGT. The CDR3 is 14 residues long. Partial CDR3 DNA: TGTGCCATCTCGGACACCGAGATATACAATGAA. This sequence encodes CAISDTEIYNE. The entire CDR3 is CAISDTEIYNEYTF.

This clone was observed at least ten times. The sequenced fragment ends 3 residues before the CDR3 boundary, so the rest is inferred from the germline J gene. The V call is TRBV7-2, the J call TRBJ2-7, with D perhaps matching TRBD1 (5 bases). This CDR3 is 13 amino acids long. Per germline, CDR1 SGHTA and CDR2 FQGNSA. Trimming stripped 7 bases from V and 2 bases from J, with 12 bases between. CDR3 region: CASKQTATYEQYF. CDR3 DNA, as far as it was read: TGTGCCAGCAAACAGACAGCTACCTACGAG.

This clone was detected many times. The read ends 3 residues shy of where the CDR3 ends; the end is completed using the germline J gene. The rearrangement uses TRBV7-8 and TRBJ1-3, with D possibly being TRBD1 (6 bases). The CDR3 runs to 18 residues. With 1 base removed from V and 1 base from J, the gap between germline ends came to 17 bases. Germline assignment: CDR1 SGHVS and CDR2 FQNEAQ. Incomplete CDR3 DNA: TGTGCCAGCAGCTTAGTGGGGGCGGGGGGAAATTCTGGAAACACC. Protein: CASSLVGAGGNSGNT. In full, the CDR3 is CASSLVGAGGNSGNTIYF. The variable domain in full, with the rest retrieved from reference TRBV7-8 and TRBJ1-3, is GAGVSQSPRYKVAKRGQDVALRCDPISGHVSLFWYQQALGQGPEFLTYFQNEAQLDKSGLPSDRFFAERPEGSVSTLKIQRTQQEDSAVYLCASSLVGAGGNSGNTIYFGEGSWLTVV.

This clone came up many times. CDR3 DNA (partial): TGTGCCAGCAGCTTAACCCCTTCGAACACCGGGGAG. Translation gives CASSLTPSNTGE. The whole CDR3 protein is CASSLTPSNTGELFF. The V call is TRBV7-3, the J call TRBJ2-2, with D hard to call. The sequence runs out 3 residues before the end of the CDR3; the remainder is reconstructed from the germline J gene. CDR1 is SGHTA, CDR2 FQGTGA, per germline. CDR3 length: 15 residues. Trimming removed 0 bases at V and 0 bases at J, with 5 bases between.

This clone was counted ten times or more. The read comes to an end 3 residues before the CDR3 does, leaving the germline J gene to fill in the end. The chain carries TRBV28 and TRBJ2-7; TRBD1 agrees at 11 bases. V lost 5 bases to trimming and J lost 2 bases; unmatched junction nucleotides: 2. In germline, CDR1 is MDHEN, CDR2 SYDVKM. The CDR3 has 14 amino acids. CDR3 DNA (partial): TGTGCCAGCAGTGGGACAGGGGGGACCTACGAG. Its translation: CASSGTGGTYE. The full CDR3 protein reads CASSGTGGTYEQYF.

This clone was counted ten times or more. The CDR3 is CSAGPALRGEQYF. The sequenced part of the CDR3 DNA is TGCAGTGCTGGGCCAGCTCTCAGAGGCGAG. This chain uses TRBV20-1 with TRBJ2-7; D is undetermined. The read finishes 3 residues shy of the CDR3 end, and the germline J gene is used to complete it. This CDR3 region has 13 residues. CDR1 is DFQATT and CDR2 is SNEGSKA in the germline V gene (reference sequence). Trimming removed 5 bases at V and 6 bases at J, with 17 bases between.

This clone was detected many times. The sequence runs out 3 residues before the end of the CDR3; the remainder is reconstructed from the germline J gene. The gene calls are TRBV2 and TRBJ2-2; no firm D call. Germline values: CDR1 SNHLY, CDR2 FYNNEI. The length of the CDR3 is 11 residues. The V and J ends lost 3 bases and 10 bases respectively, with 6 bases between them. This chain's CDR3 is CASSERSELFF. The CDR3 DNA, read in part, is TGTGCCAGCAGTGAGCGTTCGGAG.

This clone was counted only a few times. A far larger clone is a single base away, which makes a read error likely. The read terminates 3 residues before the CDR3 end, so the remaining end is supplied by the germline J gene. The chain uses TRBV6-2 or TRBV6-3 and TRBJ1-5, with 7 bases fitting TRBD1. Per the germline V gene, CDR1 is MNHEY and CDR2 is SVGEGT. CDR3 size: 16 residues. CDR3 loop: CASSWDSIYSKQPQHF. Incomplete CDR3 DNA: TGTGCCAGCAGTTGGGACAGCATATATAGCAAGCAGCCC.

The table lists this clone with many counts. Sequencing ends 3 residues short of the CDR3 end; the germline J gene provides the rest. The V call is TRBV5-4, the J call TRBJ1-4, with a tentative D call TRBD1 (6 bases). The V end lost 0 bases, the J end lost 7 bases, and 13 bases lay between the germline ends. Germline V lookup: CDR1 SGHNT, CDR2 YYREEE (reference sequence). The CDR3 length is 15 residues. The covered CDR3 bases are TGTGCCAGCAGCTTGGCCAAGGGGGGGACTGAAAAA. Its protein is CASSLAKGGTEK. The whole CDR3 sequence reads CASSLAKGGTEKLFF.

Ten or more counts support this clone. The read terminates 3 residues ahead of where the CDR3 ends, so the germline J gene completes it. The genes are TRBV12-3 or TRBV12-4 and TRBJ2-7; a weak D match, TRBD2 (6 bases). V was shortened by 0 bases and J by 5 bases, with 14 bases between the two germline ends. CDR3 length: 15 residues. CDR3 sequence: CASSLAPAGTDEQYF. CDR3 DNA, as far as it was read: TGTGCCAGCAGTTTAGCGCCCGCGGGAACCGACGAG.

Ten or more counts support this clone. The read finishes 3 residues shy of the CDR3 end, and the germline J gene is used to complete it. The chain carries TRBV7-2 and TRBJ2-2; D perhaps matches TRBD1 (5 bases). The CDR3 has 14 amino acids. Germline V gives CDR1 SGHTA, CDR2 FQGNSA. V lost 2 bases, J lost 4 bases, and 8 bases lay in between. The chain's CDR3 is CASSLLGATGELFF. Partial CDR3 DNA: TGTGCCAGCAGCTTACTAGGGGCCACCGGGGAG.

This clone was observed many times. The observed sequence ends 3 residues before the CDR3 terminus, with the missing tail filled in from the germline J gene. The V and J genes are TRBV5-1 and TRBJ1-3; 9 nucleotides match TRBD1. Germline loops: CDR1 SGHRS, CDR2 YFSETQ. J lost 9 bases, V lost 5 bases, and 6 bases had no gene match. CDR3 length: 13 amino acids. CDR3 sequence reads: CASRGQGQGTIYF. The CDR3 DNA, read in part, is TGCGCCAGCAGGGGACAGGGTCAAGGCACC.